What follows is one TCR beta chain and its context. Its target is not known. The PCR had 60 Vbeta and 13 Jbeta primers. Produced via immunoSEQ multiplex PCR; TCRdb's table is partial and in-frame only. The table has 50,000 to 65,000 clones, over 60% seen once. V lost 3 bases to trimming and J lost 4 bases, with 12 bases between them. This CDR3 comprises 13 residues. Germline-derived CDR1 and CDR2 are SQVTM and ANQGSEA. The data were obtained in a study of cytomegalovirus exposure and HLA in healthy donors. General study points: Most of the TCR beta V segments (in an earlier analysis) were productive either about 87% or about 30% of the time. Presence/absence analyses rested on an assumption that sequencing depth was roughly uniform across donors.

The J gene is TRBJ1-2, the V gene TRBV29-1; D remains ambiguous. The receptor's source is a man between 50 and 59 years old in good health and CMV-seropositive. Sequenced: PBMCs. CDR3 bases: TGCAGCGTTGAGGGTGACCCGGGCTATGGCTACACCTTC. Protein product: CSVEGDPGYGYTF.